The T cell receptor (beta chain) described here comes from a study of early T cells in non-severe SARS-CoV-2 infection. About the research overall: Chains from this unsorted whole-blood bulk RNA could not be paired.

This clonotype was seen more than once but under ten times. Its matching antigen is unknown. Trimming shortened V by 1 base and J by 1 base, and 11 bases separated the two germline ends. Germline CDR1 is MGHRA and CDR2 is YSYEKL. The CDR3 loop spans 15 amino acids. Findings and caveats of the study: VDJdb-based matching was biased toward anti-spike CD8 responses and missed private and CD4 specificities.

In the library, individual cDNA molecules carried attached unique molecular identifiers. TCRdb processed the 5' RACE reads anew with MiXCR; each CDR3 protein has one entry. The sample carries more than 65,000 distinct CDR3 sequences, about 13% recorded once. This clonotype was sampled from an adult who was a healthcare worker with PCR-confirmed SARS-CoV-2 infection or an uninfected control (not recorded which). Input material: whole blood. The rearrangement uses TRBV4-1 and TRBJ2-7; D unclear. Here the CDR3 reads CASSQVGSGSYEQYF. DNA of the CDR3: TGCGCCAGCAGCCAAGTCGGGTCCGGGTCCTACGAGCAGTACTTC.